Described below is a single T cell receptor beta chain sequence and its context. Data came from immunoSEQ multiplex PCR; TCRdb stores just in-frame clones and leaves some out. The sample carries 33,000 or so clones, around 79% recorded once. This entry belongs to a study of PD-L1 blockade in urothelial cancer. Study as a whole: In the mid-2010s, patients got going on atezolizumab, taking 1,200 mg intravenously every 3 weeks. Blood was analyzed 3 weeks (second dose) and 6 weeks after treatment start.

Germline CDR1 is SGHRS and CDR2 is YFSETQ. The length of the CDR3 is 17 residues. J was trimmed by 4 bases and V by 3 bases; bases with no gene match: 13. This chain uses TRBV5-1 with TRBJ2-3, with 8 bases fitting TRBD2. The sample consisted of PBMCs, taken around atezolizumab (anti-PD-L1) treatment. The TCR sequence derives from a man in his 70s with urothelial cancer. CDR3 sequence reads: CASSSSLGAGGPDTQYF. CDR3 sequence (DNA): TGCGCCAGCAGCTCCTCCCTCGGGGCGGGAGGCCCAGATACGCAGTATTTT.